This TCR beta chain was observed in a study of radiotherapy plus CTLA-4 blockade in lung cancer. Trimming removed 4 bases at V and 7 bases at J, with 14 bases between. This CDR3 spans 14 amino acids. Germline V CDR1 and CDR2: SGHRS, YFSETQ. Only in-frame clones appear in the TCRdb table, and some are missing; sequencing was by immunoSEQ multiplex PCR. The sample comprises over 45,000 clones, around 85% of which are singletons, and approximately 16% rests with the top ten. People whose metastatic non-small-cell lung cancer was chemo-refractory got focal radiation along with CTLA-4 blockade by ipilimumab.

The source is a human donor with non-small cell lung cancer who had a complete response to radiotherapy plus ipilimumab. The sequenced sample was peripheral blood, obtained from a patient treated with radiotherapy plus ipilimumab. The J gene is TRBJ1-4, the V gene TRBV5-1; tentatively, D is TRBD1 (6 bases). The CDR3 sequence: CASSTGGGAEKLFF. CDR3 bases: TGCGCCAGCAGCACGGGGGGGGGCGCTGAAAAACTGTTTTTT.